This TCR beta chain derives from a study of T cell repertoires in cytomegalovirus infection. As for the study in general: Public TCR beta signature analysis indicated the presence of both CMV infection and matching HLA type.

In this sample, this clonotype turned up a few times. The antigen remains undetermined. One entry per CDR3 protein results from TCRdb running MiXCR on the reads. The repertoire has 300,000 or so distinct CDR3 sequences, roughly 26% of them found once; the top ten carry about 15%. The V end lost 4 bases, the J end lost 1 base, and 7 bases lay between the germline ends. The germline CDR1 and CDR2 sequences are SNHLY and FYNNEI. This CDR3 contains 14 residues. Broader study findings: There were HLA-C-restricted CMV-specific TCR beta clonotypes dominating the ex vivo response.

The source material was PBMCs. The clonotype was recovered from a human donor in good health (CMV status not recorded). Some clones in this sample may be carry-over from other donors' samples. This chain links TRBV2 with TRBJ2-2; D remains unclear. CDR3 nucleotide sequence: TGTGCCAGCAGTGTGAGGCAGAACACCGGGGAGCTGTTTTTT. Amino acids: CASSVRQNTGELFF. Drawing the rest from reference TRBV2 and TRBJ2-2, the complete variable domain is EPEVTQTPSHQVTQMGQEVILRCVPISNHLYFYWYRQILGQKVEFLVSFYNNEISEKSEIFDDQFSVERPDGSNFTLKIRSTKLEDSAMYFCASSVRQNTGELFFGEGSRLTVL.